The clone carrying this T cell receptor beta chain was seen ten or more times. Its antigen is not identified. The source of the sample is a study of early T cells in non-severe SARS-CoV-2 infection. Across the whole study: Investigators sequenced bulk RNA drawn from unsorted whole blood, and chains remained unpaired. Study results and limitations: VDJdb-based matching was biased toward anti-spike CD8 responses and missed private and CD4 specificities.

Individual cDNA molecules were tagged with unique molecular identifiers, the study reported. TCRdb re-called the 5' RACE reads with MiXCR, one entry per CDR3 protein. The data contain roughly 26,000 distinct CDR3 sequences, less than 5% of them singletons. This CDR3 is 15 amino acids long. The V and J ends lost 4 bases and 11 bases respectively, with 23 bases between them. CDR1 is MGHDK and CDR2 is SYGVNS in the germline V gene. This receptor was identified in an adult who was a healthcare worker with PCR-confirmed SARS-CoV-2 infection or an uninfected control (not recorded which). Sequenced material: whole blood. This chain links TRBV25-1 with TRBJ1-1; D gene ambiguous. The CDR3 loop is CASSVRGLTASEAFF. CDR3 DNA: TGTGCCAGCAGTGTCCGTGGGCTTACAGCGAGTGAGGCTTTCTTT.